The rows below give T cell receptor beta chains drawn from one sample of a study of blood T cell repertoires in COVID-19. Assay: immunoSEQ multiplex PCR; the TCRdb copy retains only in-frame clones and omits some. The sample consists of approximately 150,000 clones, 75% to 90% of them appearing once. The sample consisted of peripheral blood. Receptor source: a man between 65 and 85 years old with acute or convalescent COVID-19. Both conserved end residues are part of each CDR3. Fields, in order: V gene, CDR3 length, J gene, CDR3 protein.

TRBV4-2	16	TRBJ2-4	CASSPTHRPAKNIQYF
TRBV5-1	15	TRBJ2-3	CASSLVAGTLDTQYF
TRBV24-1	17	TRBJ2-5	CATSDRLAGGHQETQYF
TRBV5-1	14	TRBJ1-6	CASSGGTANSPLHF
TRBV7-9	15	TRBJ2-3	CASSLEQTPTDTQYF
TRBV5-1	16	TRBJ2-1	CASSPSGTSSYNEQFF
TRBV28	14	TRBJ1-5	CASRAGGGGQPQHF
TRBV19	13	TRBJ2-7	CASSRGLSYEQYF
TRBV28	15	TRBJ2-5	CASIEGDAQSGTQYF
TRBV28	14	TRBJ2-2	CASKLAGFRGELFF
TRBV2	13	TRBJ1-5	CASMGDGNQPQHF
TRBV19	16	TRBJ2-2	CASTSTDRTFTGELFF
TRBV6-2/TRBV6-3	13	TRBJ1-1	CASSYSWGQKAFF
TRBV7-9	13	TRBJ1-1	CASSQDRNTEAFF
TRBV5-4	14	TRBJ2-7	CASSLVGHTYEQYF
TRBV18	13	TRBJ1-5	CATREAVGQPQHF
TRBV6-5	15	TRBJ2-1	CASSPGQGLNNEQFF
TRBV20-1	9	TRBJ1-2	CSAGRRVFF
TRBV28	15	TRBJ1-6	CASSDLTGENSPLHF
TRBV5-8	16	TRBJ2-1	CASSLEGLAVNNEQFF
TRBV7-9	15	TRBJ1-1	CASSLPTGGKTEAFF
TRBV10-3	14	TRBJ2-2	CAISPLAEGGELFF
TRBV5-4	16	TRBJ2-7	CASSLNRLAGVDEQYF
TRBV7-9	16	TRBJ2-7	CASSTGAGQGVNEQYF
TRBV10-3	14	TRBJ2-7	CAISEGGGDGEQYF
TRBV6-1	16	TRBJ2-2	CASSGPGTGDTGELFF
TRBV7-9	15	TRBJ1-3	CASSLRGGRGNTIYF
TRBV9	14	TRBJ1-6	CASSVESVNSPLHF
TRBV28	14	TRBJ2-1	CASKPGGIYNEQFF
TRBV19	16	TRBJ1-5	CASSMESGGAKWPQHF
TRBV2	15	TRBJ1-5	CASSEDRRKNQPQHF
TRBV18	16	TRBJ1-5	CASSPQGQGSNQPQHF
TRBV20-1	11	TRBJ2-1	CSAPRESEQFF
TRBV25-1	13	TRBJ2-5	CASSEWGRETQYF
TRBV28	16	TRBJ2-3	CASRSGTSGIAYTQYF
TRBV7-8	16	TRBJ2-1	CASSLENSGGNNEQFF
TRBV28	14	TRBJ2-5	CASSAAGVGETQYF
TRBV19	15	TRBJ1-1	CASRPDRAVNTEAFF
TRBV5-4	14	TRBJ2-5	CASSLGLAGETQYF
TRBV19	13	TRBJ2-7	CASRSSGGHEQYF
TRBV24-1	14	TRBJ2-3	CATSDPRTSDTQYF
TRBV7-8	15	TRBJ1-4	CASSPSVTTNEKLFF
TRBV6-6	12	TRBJ1-2	CASVRRGEGYTF
TRBV6-1	14	TRBJ1-3	CASSEQIAGNTIYF
TRBV7-7	14	TRBJ2-2	CASSLASTTGELFF
TRBV3-1/TRBV3-2	16	TRBJ2-5	CASSRGTSGRGETQYF
TRBV27	19	TRBJ2-3	CASRPKGQGAPIPTDTQYF
TRBV25-1	17	TRBJ2-3	CASSPRTSGANTDTQYF
TRBV3-1/TRBV3-2	14	TRBJ1-5	CASSDTPGWEPQHF
TRBV5-1	14	TRBJ2-3	CASSSRTGSDTQYF
TRBV11-2	14	TRBJ2-7	CASSLPAGSYEQYF
TRBV5-1	17	TRBJ2-7	CASSLAAGADGSYEQYF
TRBV5-5	17	TRBJ2-3	CASSPSIETGYADTQYF
TRBV28	15	TRBJ2-7	CASSLSAGFRHEQYF
TRBV19	17	TRBJ2-1	CASSITGHLSSYNEQFF
TRBV25-1	17	TRBJ2-5	CASSERASGGPQETQYF
TRBV2	14	TRBJ1-2	CASGNRDSNYGYTF
TRBV5-1	13	TRBJ2-5	CASSREIQETQYF